The T cell receptor (beta chain) under discussion was sequenced for a study of blood T cell repertoires in COVID-19. Study-wide context: Collection of acute and convalescent COVID-19 samples took place in the United States, Italy and Spain. Sources were T cells, B-cell-depleted T cells, or PBMCs; the material itself was cDNA or gDNA.

In the study's own analysis: Cell counts per sample came from amplifying reference gene primers. TCRdb's copy holds only in-frame clones and misses some; the assay was immunoSEQ multiplex PCR. D and trimming come from the DNA, and the V and J calls and clone size come from that table. This sample carries tens of thousands of clones, 85% of them seen once, and the ten largest clones take around 2.9%. CDR1 and CDR2 (germline): LNHDA, SQIVND (reference sequence). This CDR3 has 13 amino acids. V was cut by 3 bases and J by 2 bases, with 8 bases left in between. The sequencing input was peripheral blood. This chain links TRBV19 with TRBJ2-7, with D possibly matching TRBD2 (5 bases). The clonotype comes from a man older than 75 with acute or convalescent COVID-19. Written as DNA, the CDR3 is TGTGCCAGTAGTATGGACTTTACCTACGAGCAGTACTTC. It codes for CASSMDFTYEQYF.